The 8 T cell receptor beta chains in this list originate from one sample, sequenced in a study of radiotherapy plus CTLA-4 blockade in lung cancer. This table comes from immunoSEQ multiplex PCR, and its TCRdb copy is limited to in-frame clones, with some not included. The sample carries more than 10,000 clones, approximately 79% recorded once. Source: peripheral blood, taken from a patient treated with radiotherapy plus ipilimumab. The receptors come from a human donor with non-small cell lung cancer that progressed on radiotherapy plus ipilimumab.

The chain employs TRBV13 and TRBJ2-1, with D tentatively TRBD2 (5 bases). The CDR3 spans 16 residues. Germline V CDR1 and CDR2: PRHDT, FYEKMQ (reference sequence). V was pared by 3 bases and J by 3 bases, with 15 bases between. The CDR3 reads CASSFTSTGGYNEQFF. The CDR3, as DNA: TGTGCCAGCAGCTTTACCTCGACTGGAGGCTACAATGAGCAGTTCTTC.

This chain connects TRBV7-8 to TRBJ2-1, with TRBD2 identical over 7 bases. The J segment lost 6 bases and the V segment lost 0 bases, leaving 2 bases of the junction unmatched. Germline CDR1 reads SGHVS; CDR2 reads FQNEAQ. This CDR3 has 14 residues. The CDR3 DNA follows: TGTGCCAGCAGCTTAGCCCTAGCGGTCAATGAGCAGTTCTTC. This translates into CASSLALAVNEQFF. Filled out from reference TRBV7-8 and TRBJ2-1, the complete variable domain reads GAGVSQSPRYKVAKRGQDVALRCDPISGHVSLFWYQQALGQGPEFLTYFQNEAQLDKSGLPSDRFFAERPEGSVSTLKIQRTQQEDSAVYLCASSLALAVNEQFFGPGTRLTVL.

The CDR3 is CASSQGGRPAPDTQYF. CDR3 coding DNA: TGTGCCAGCAGCCAGGGGGGCCGCCCGGCCCCAGATACGCAGTATTTT. V is TRBV11-2 and J is TRBJ2-3; D perhaps matches TRBD1 (7 bases). V was shortened by 5 bases and J by 4 bases, with 19 bases between the two germline ends. Germline V gene data show CDR1 as SGHAT and CDR2 as FQNNGV. CDR3 size: 16 residues.

This sequence joins TRBV7-6 and TRBJ2-2; 7 bases match TRBD2. V trimming: 6 bases; J trimming: 7 bases; junction bases outside the gene matches: 17. The germline gives CDR1 SGHVS, CDR2 FNYEAQ. The CDR3 has 17 residues. The CDR3 nucleotides are TGTGCCAGCAGTATAGAGAACTCGGGGGGAGTTGGCGGGGAGCTGTTTTTT. It encodes CASSIENSGGVGGELFF.

The J gene is TRBJ2-1, the V gene TRBV5-1; D is perhaps TRBD1 (6 bases). Trimming left V 7 bases short and J 9 bases short, with 14 bases between. Germline V gives CDR1 SGHRS, CDR2 YFSETQ. The CDR3 contains 12 residues. CDR3 in DNA: TGCGCCAGCTGGTCACAGGGATCTGAGCAGTTCTTC. As protein: CASWSQGSEQFF.

This clone was recorded a few times. V is TRBV15 and J is TRBJ2-1; possible D gene TRBD2, 6 bases. With 7 bases removed from V and 8 bases from J, the gap between germline ends came to 12 bases. The CDR3 extends over 12 amino acids. In germline, CDR1 is LNHNV, CDR2 YYDKDF (reference sequence). The CDR3 bases are TGTGCCACCAAGGGGTGGGGGGATGAGCAGTTCTTC. As protein: CATKGWGDEQFF.

The sample holds one count of this clone. The CDR3 loop is CASSQDQARGRGYTF. CDR3 bases: TGTGCCAGCAGCCAAGATCAGGCCAGGGGAAGGGGCTACACCTTC. V usage is TRBV14 and J usage is TRBJ1-2; D might be TRBD1 (6 bases). The CDR3 is 15 amino acids. Germline V lookup: CDR1 SGHDN, CDR2 FVKESK. The V and J ends lost 0 bases and 8 bases respectively, with 16 bases between them.

Concerning this clone: The junction does not match germline at one end; this may be a read error. The rearrangement links TRBV7-7 to TRBJ2-5; D gene unclear. The CDR3 runs to 14 residues. In germline, CDR1 is SSHAT, CDR2 FNYEAQ (reference sequence). The CDR3 region is CASSVGPPLGTQYF. The CDR3 DNA follows: TGTGCTAGCAGTGTAGGGCCCCCCTTGGGGACCCAGTACTTC.